A selection of T cell receptor beta chains follows, all from one sample in a study of shared T cell receptors in the human thymus. The method was immunoSEQ multiplex PCR; TCRdb's version includes in-frame clones alone and lacks a portion of them. The data show more than 300,000 clones, just under 95% seen once. Input material: thymocytes. The receptors originated from a human donor. CDR3s include the opening cysteine and the closing phenylalanine or tryptophan. A D gene is named only where the DNA matches it firmly. Some rows have no size entry. The others give once, few or many, or a class for an expanded clone.

abundance,v_gene,d_gene,j_gene,CDR3nt,CDR3aa
.,TRBV9,.,TRBJ2-1,TGTGCCAGCAGCGTAACCAGCCTCGGGGCCCGTAAGTTCTTC,CASSVTSLGARKFF
.,TRBV18,TRBD2,TRBJ2-3,TGTGCCAGCTCACCCCCGGGGGGGAGGAGCACAGATACGCAGTATTTT,CASSPPGGRSTDTQYF
.,TRBV7-3,.,TRBJ2-5,TGTGCCAGCAGCTTAGGGTATGGGGGAGTCTCGACCCAGTACTTC,CASSLGYGGVSTQYF
.,TRBV19,.,TRBJ2-2,TGTGCCAGTATAAACAGACCCACCGGGGAGCTGTTTTTT,CASINRPTGELFF
.,TRBV19,TRBD2,TRBJ2-2,TGTGCCAGTAGTATAAAGCGGGAGAACACCGGGGAGCTGTTTTTT,CASSIKRENTGELFF
once,TRBV7-2,TRBD2,TRBJ2-3,TGTGCCAGCAGCCTAATCAGACTAGCGGGAGGAGGTGGGGATACGCAGTATTTT,CASSLIRLAGGGGDTQYF
few,TRBV7-9,TRBD2,TRBJ2-2,TGTGCCAGCAGCTTAGCGGGAGGGCCGGAGCTGTTTTTT,CASSLAGGPELFF
.,TRBV28,.,TRBJ2-7,TGTGCCAGCAGTTTTCGGGACATCTTCTACGAGCAGTACTTC,CASSFRDIFYEQYF
.,TRBV5-1,TRBD1,TRBJ1-1,TGCGCCAGCAGCTTGGACAGGGACAGTACATACCCTGAAGCTTTCTTT,CASSLDRDSTYPEAFF
.,TRBV4-3,.,TRBJ2-4,TGCGCCAGCAGCCAAGTCAGGGGTCGACAGTTAAACATTCAGTACTTC,CASSQVRGRQLNIQYF
.,TRBV27,TRBD2,TRBJ2-1,TGTGCCAGCAGCCCTTTTTATATAGGACTAGCGGGAGGGGGCCACTACAATGAGCAGTTCTTC,CASSPFYIGLAGGGHYNEQFF
.,TRBV27,.,TRBJ2-2,TGTGCCAGCAGTTTATCGGGTCGCAACACCGGGGAGCTGTTTTTT,CASSLSGRNTGELFF
once,TRBV27,.,TRBJ2-1,TGTGCCAGCAGTTCACGGGGTTGGGCCAGCTCCTACAATGAGCAGTTCTTC,CASSSRGWASSYNEQFF
once,TRBV6-5,.,TRBJ2-7,TGTGCCAGCAGTATCGCCCCTCTATACGAGCAGTACTTC,CASSIAPLYEQYF
.,TRBV6-1,.,TRBJ1-1,TGTGCCAGCGGACGACATCTCCTACACACTGAAGCTTTCTTT,CASGRHLLHTEAFF
.,TRBV7-2,.,TRBJ2-1,TGTGCCAGCAGCTTAGTTGTGAATGAGCAGTTCTTC,CASSLVVNEQFF
once,TRBV10-3,TRBD1,TRBJ2-1,TGTGCCATCAACACCGGACAGGGACACAATGAGCAGTTCTTC,CAINTGQGHNEQFF
.,TRBV25-1,TRBD1,TRBJ2-4,TGTGCCAGCAGTGAATACCGGGACAGGGAGCGCATTCAGTACTTC,CASSEYRDRERIQYF
.,TRBV18,TRBD1,TRBJ2-1,TGTGCCAGCTCACCACAGGGACAGGCGACGGACAATGAGCAGTTCTTC,CASSPQGQATDNEQFF
.,TRBV27,TRBD1,TRBJ1-4,TGTGCCAGCAGTTTCCAGGGGGCTGATGAAAAACTGTTTTTT,CASSFQGADEKLFF
.,TRBV29-1,.,TRBJ2-1,TGCAGCGTTGATTACGGTTTCTACAATGAGCAGTTCTTC,CSVDYGFYNEQFF
.,TRBV6-5,.,TRBJ2-5,TGTGCCAGCAGCCGCCTCCCAGGGGGACTAGAGACCCAGTACTTC,CASSRLPGGLETQYF
.,TRBV27,TRBD2,TRBJ2-1,TGTGCCAGCAGATGGAGCGGGAGCCCCGCCTACAATGAGCAGTTCTTC,CASRWSGSPAYNEQFF
once,TRBV12-1,.,TRBJ2-5,TGTGCCAGCAGCGTCTTCGCGGGCCCGGGGACGGAGACCCAGTACTTC,CASSVFAGPGTETQYF
.,TRBV21-1,.,TRBJ1-2,TGTGCCAGCAGCGCCAGGGTAAACTATGGCTACACCTTC,CASSARVNYGYTF
.,TRBV19,.,TRBJ2-4,TGTGCCAGTACCCATTCCCCCCCGGCCAAAAACATTCAGTACTTC,CASTHSPPAKNIQYF
.,TRBV7-3,TRBD1,TRBJ2-5,TGTGCCAGCAGCTTAAGGGGCAGGGGGCACTTACAAGAGACCCAGTACTTC,CASSLRGRGHLQETQYF
.,TRBV7-3,.,TRBJ2-7,TGTGCCAGCAGCTTCCGGGAGTCCTACGAGCAGTACTTC,CASSFRESYEQYF
.,TRBV5-1,.,TRBJ2-7,TGCGCCAGCAGCTCGAGCGCCGGGTCAGGGGGGTCCTACGAGCAGTACTTC,CASSSSAGSGGSYEQYF
.,TRBV9,.,TRBJ1-1,TGTGCCAGCAGCGTAGCTGGGAACACTGAAGCTTTCTTT,CASSVAGNTEAFF
few,TRBV7-9,.,TRBJ1-1,TGTGCCAGCAGCCCTGGACACCCCACTGAAGCTTTCTTT,CASSPGHPTEAFF
.,TRBV30,.,TRBJ2-1,TGTGCCTGGAGTGCCCACATTCGCTCCTACAATGAGCAGTTCTTC,CAWSAHIRSYNEQFF
.,TRBV6-5,.,TRBJ2-3,TGTGCCAGCAGCCGTACCCAGGCAGATACGCAGTATTTT,CASSRTQADTQYF
.,TRBV19,.,TRBJ1-4,TGTGCCAGTAGCCCGGACGGCTTTAATGAAAAACTGTTTTTT,CASSPDGFNEKLFF
.,TRBV19,.,TRBJ1-5,TGTGCCAGTAGTAGGATGGGCCGGGGGGAGGTAGGACAGCCCCAGCATTTT,CASSRMGRGEVGQPQHF
.,TRBV19,.,TRBJ1-1,TGTGCCAGTAGTATCGAAGGCAGGAACACTGAAGCTTTCTTT,CASSIEGRNTEAFF
.,TRBV29-1,.,TRBJ1-3,TGCAGACGTTGCGGGGAGCGGGGGGTAGGAAACACCACATATTTT,CRRCGERGVGNTTYF
.,TRBV19,TRBD2,TRBJ2-7,TGTGCCAGTAGTACTCTAGGGACTAGCGGGAGAAAACCGATGTACGAGCAGTACTTC,CASSTLGTSGRKPMYEQYF
.,TRBV27,.,TRBJ2-7,TGTGCCAGCAGTCTCCGGGACGCCTACGAGCAGTACTTC,CASSLRDAYEQYF
.,TRBV7-2,.,TRBJ2-3,TGTGCCAGCAGCCCTGACAGTAGCACAGATACGCAGTATTTT,CASSPDSSTDTQYF
.,TRBV7-8,.,TRBJ2-1,TGTGCCAGCAGCCTTGTCCCCCAGTACAATGAGCAGTTCTTC,CASSLVPQYNEQFF
.,TRBV7-2,.,TRBJ1-5,TGTGCCAGCAGCTTAGACCTCGGAAGGTATCAGCCCCAGCATTTT,CASSLDLGRYQPQHF
.,TRBV7-9,TRBD2,TRBJ2-1,TGTGCCAGCAGCTATCGTCTAGCGGGGGACTACAATGAGCAGTTCTTC,CASSYRLAGDYNEQFF
once,TRBV15,.,TRBJ1-1,TGTGCCACCAGCAGAGCCCGGACAGTAGGGAACACTGAAGCTTTCTTT,CATSRARTVGNTEAFF
.,TRBV5-4,.,TRBJ1-1,TGTGCCAGCAGCTTGGAGGGGAGGTCGACGGGAGGCGCTGAAGCTTTCTTT,CASSLEGRSTGGAEAFF